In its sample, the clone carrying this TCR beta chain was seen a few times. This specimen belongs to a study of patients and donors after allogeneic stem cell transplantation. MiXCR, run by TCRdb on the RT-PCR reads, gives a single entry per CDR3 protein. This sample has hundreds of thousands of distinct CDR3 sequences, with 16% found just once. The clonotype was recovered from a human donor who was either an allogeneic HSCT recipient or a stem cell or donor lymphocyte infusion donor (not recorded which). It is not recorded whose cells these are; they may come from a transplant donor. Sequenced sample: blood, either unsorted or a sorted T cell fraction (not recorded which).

The CDR3 DNA sequence: TGTGCCAGCAGCTTAAGACAGGGTCGGGTCACTGAAGCTTTCTTT. It codes for CASSLRQGRVTEAFF. The chain uses TRBV25-1 and TRBJ1-1, with TRBD1 matching 7 bases. This CDR3 spans 15 amino acids. Unmatched junction bases numbered 11, after V lost 6 bases and J lost 4 bases. Germline CDR1 reads MGHDK; CDR2 reads SYGVNS.